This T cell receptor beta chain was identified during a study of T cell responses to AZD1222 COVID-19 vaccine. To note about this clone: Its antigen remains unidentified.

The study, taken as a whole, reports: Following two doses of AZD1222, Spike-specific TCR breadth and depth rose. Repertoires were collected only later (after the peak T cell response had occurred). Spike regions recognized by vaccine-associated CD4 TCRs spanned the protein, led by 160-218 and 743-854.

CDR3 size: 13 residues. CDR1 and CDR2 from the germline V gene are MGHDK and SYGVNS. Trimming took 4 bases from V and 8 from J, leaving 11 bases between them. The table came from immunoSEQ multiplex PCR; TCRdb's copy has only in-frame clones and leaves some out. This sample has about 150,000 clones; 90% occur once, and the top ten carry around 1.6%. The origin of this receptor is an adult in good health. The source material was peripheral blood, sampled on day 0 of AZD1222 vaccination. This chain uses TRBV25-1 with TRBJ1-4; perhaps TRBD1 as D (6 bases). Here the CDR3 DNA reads TGTGCCAGCAGTGGCTGGGGGCGAGAAAAACTGTTTTTT. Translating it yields CASSGWGREKLFF.